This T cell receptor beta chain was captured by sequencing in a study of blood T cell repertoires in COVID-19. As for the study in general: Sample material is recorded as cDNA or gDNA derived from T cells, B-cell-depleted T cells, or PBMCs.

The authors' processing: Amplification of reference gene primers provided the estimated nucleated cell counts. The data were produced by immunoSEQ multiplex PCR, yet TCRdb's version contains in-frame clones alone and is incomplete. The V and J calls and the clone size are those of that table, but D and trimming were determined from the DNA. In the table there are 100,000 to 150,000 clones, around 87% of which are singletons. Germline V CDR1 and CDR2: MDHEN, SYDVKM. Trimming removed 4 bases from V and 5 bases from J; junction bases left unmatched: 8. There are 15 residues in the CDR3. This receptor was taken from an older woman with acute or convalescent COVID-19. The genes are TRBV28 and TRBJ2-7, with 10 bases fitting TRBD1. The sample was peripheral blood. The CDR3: CASSSRTGGIDEQYF. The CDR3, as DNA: TGTGCCAGCAGTTCCCGGACAGGGGGTATCGACGAGCAGTACTTC.